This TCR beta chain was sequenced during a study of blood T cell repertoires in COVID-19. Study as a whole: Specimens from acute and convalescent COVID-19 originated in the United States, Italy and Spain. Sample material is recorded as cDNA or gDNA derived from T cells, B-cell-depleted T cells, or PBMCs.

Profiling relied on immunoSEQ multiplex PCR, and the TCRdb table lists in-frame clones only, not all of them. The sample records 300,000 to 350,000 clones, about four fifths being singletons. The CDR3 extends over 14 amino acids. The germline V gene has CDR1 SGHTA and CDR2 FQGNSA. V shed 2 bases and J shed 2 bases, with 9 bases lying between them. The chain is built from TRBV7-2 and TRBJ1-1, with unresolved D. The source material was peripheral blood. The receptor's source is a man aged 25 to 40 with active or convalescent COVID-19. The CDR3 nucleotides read TGTGCCAGCAGCTTAAGTCGGTCCAACACTGAAGCTTTCTTT. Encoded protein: CASSLSRSNTEAFF.